The rows below give T cell receptor beta chains drawn from one sample of a study of cytomegalovirus exposure and HLA in healthy donors. Sequencing used immunoSEQ multiplex PCR; TCRdb keeps in-frame clones, though not all of them. The sample comprises hundreds of thousands of clones, roughly 91% of which are singletons, and 1% rests with the top ten. Sequences were obtained from PBMCs. All receptors derive from a woman aged 18-29 years in good health and CMV-seronegative. The CDR3 runs from the conserved cysteine through the conserved F or W.

cdr3_aa,v_call,cdr3_length,j_call
CASSVQAGGYNEQFF,TRBV9,15,TRBJ2-1
CASSPTVAAGGPGTQYF,TRBV4-3,17,TRBJ2-5
CASSLSWPGQGAYEQYF,TRBV27,17,TRBJ2-7
CASSLAEKGATGELFF,TRBV5-6,16,TRBJ2-2
CASSRRQGQETQYF,TRBV7-2,14,TRBJ2-5
CASSLRGPTGELFF,TRBV5-1,14,TRBJ2-2
CASSEGQGVYGYTF,TRBV25-1,14,TRBJ1-2
CASSQGTGAGETQYF,TRBV4-3,15,TRBJ2-5
CASSTPDRSNSYEQYF,TRBV9,16,TRBJ2-7
CASSGEGTEAFF,TRBV5-5,12,TRBJ1-1
CASSSPRGQETQYF,TRBV6-5,14,TRBJ2-5
CASSIKQGHNQPQHF,TRBV19,15,TRBJ1-5
CASSSGTSTEQYF,TRBV5-1,13,TRBJ2-7
CASSLAQGGEKLFF,TRBV7-2,14,TRBJ1-4
CTSSQHSGGHTDTQYF,TRBV1,16,TRBJ2-3
CASSVGSPSTRELFF,TRBV9,15,TRBJ2-2
CASSEQGATEAFF,TRBV2,13,TRBJ1-1
CASSPRVSGGDIQYF,TRBV18,15,TRBJ2-4
CASSQTPSAYNEQFF,TRBV6-5,15,TRBJ2-1
CASSSGGRTDTQYF,TRBV5-1,14,TRBJ2-3
CASSPMGQGLYEQYF,TRBV7-9,15,TRBJ2-7
CANYTSGNNEQFF,TRBV6-6,13,TRBJ2-1
CASRNRERDTEAFF,TRBV5-6,14,TRBJ1-1
CASSQEPIDSNGRNTIYF,TRBV4-1,18,TRBJ1-3